The 12 T cell receptor beta chains given below trace back to one sample, sequenced in a study of CD8 T cells in ankylosing spondylitis. Their recognized antigens are unknown. Study-wide findings and caveats: Characteristic of ankylosing spondylitis blood, it appeared, was a TCR beta motif comprising about eight highly homologous variants.

Each CDR3 protein is one row after TCRdb ran MiXCR on the 5' RACE reads. The data show some 840,000 distinct CDR3 sequences, with 12% seen just once and under 0.6% held by the top ten. The sequenced sample consisted of blood, either unsorted or a sorted T cell fraction (not recorded which). These receptors were taken from a male donor with ankylosing spondylitis.

V is TRBV20-1 and J is TRBJ2-7; tentatively, D is TRBD1 or TRBD2 (5 bases each). The ends were cut back, 5 bases at V and 2 bases at J, with 13 bases in the middle. CDR3 length equals 13 residues. Germline V gene lookup returns CDR1 DFQATT and CDR2 SNEGSKA (reference sequence). CDR3 nucleotides: TGCAGTGCTGCGGCCAGGGACCCCTACGAGCAGTACTTC. It specifies CSAAARDPYEQYF.

This clonotype has a handful of counts. The junction differs from germline at one of its ends, possibly a read error. The chain combines TRBV27 with TRBJ2-7; D call uncertain. This CDR3 is built from 14 residues. Germline values: CDR1 MNHEY, CDR2 SMNVEV (reference sequence). The DNA of the CDR3 is TGTGCCAGCAGATTATCAACACAGAACTACGAGCAGTACTTC. It specifies CASRLSTQNYEQYF.

The chain uses TRBV2 and TRBJ2-7; TRBD1 matches 8 bases. The V gene's germline CDR1 is SNHLY and CDR2 FYNNEI. Germline trimming cut 3 bases from V and 6 bases from J; bases unmatched to any gene: 7. The CDR3 is 14 amino acids. The CDR3 DNA follows: TGTGCCAGCAGTGACAGGGGGCGGGAATTCGAGCAGTACTTC. This codes for CASSDRGREFEQYF.

The chain is built from TRBV6-5 and TRBJ2-1; TRBD2 matches at 10 bases. CDR1 and CDR2 (germline): MNHEY, SVGAGI. Trimming at V came to 2 bases and at J to 6 bases, leaving 4 bases not matched to a gene. This CDR3 spans 15 amino acids. In DNA, the CDR3 is TGTGCCAGCAGTTACGGTCTAGCGGGAGTCAATGAGCAGTTCTTC. Its translation is CASSYGLAGVNEQFF.

Many counts were recorded for this clonotype. The chain has TRBV29-1 and TRBJ1-1; possible D gene TRBD1, 5 bases. Trimming cost V 5 bases and J 3 bases, with 16 bases left between them. This CDR3 is 14 amino acids long. CDR1 SQVTM and CDR2 ANQGSEA come from the germline V gene. The CDR3 nucleotides read TGCAGCGTTTGGGGCCTCCTCGGGGACACTGAAGCTTTCTTT. Translation: CSVWGLLGDTEAFF.

V usage is TRBV10-1 and J usage is TRBJ2-2; D might be TRBD1 or TRBD2, each matching 5 bases. CDR1 and CDR2 from the germline V gene are WNHNN and SYGVQD (reference sequence). Trimming pared 5 bases from V and 6 bases from J, leaving 13 bases between. The CDR3 covers 14 residues. The CDR3 region is CASSRWDGPGELFF. CDR3 DNA: TGCGCCAGCAGTAGGTGGGACGGTCCCGGGGAGCTGTTTTTT.

J is TRBJ1-5 and V is TRBV12-2. TRBV12-2 is flagged as a pseudogene. CDR3 length: 18 residues. The CDR3: CASRSYPALQNLDQPQHF. The CDR3 region has the DNA TGTGCAAGTCGCTCATACCCCGCGTTGCAAAACCTAGATCAGCCCCAGCATTTT.

This clonotype was recorded at least ten times. This rearrangement joins TRBV5-1 to TRBJ2-2, with D maybe TRBD1 (6 bases). V lost 2 bases and J lost 4, with 9 bases in between. The CDR3 totals 14 residues. Germline lookup yields CDR1 SGHRS and CDR2 YFSETQ. The CDR3, as DNA: TGCGCCAGCAGCTTACAGGGTGTCACCGGGGAGCTGTTTTTT. Its protein product is CASSLQGVTGELFF. Full variable domain (remainder filled in from reference TRBV5-1 and TRBJ2-2): KAGVTQTPRYLIKTRGQQVTLSCSPISGHRSVSWYQQTPGQGLQFLFEYFSETQRNKGNFPGRFSGRQFSNSRSEMNVSTLELGDSALYLCASSLQGVTGELFFGEGSRLTVL.

The chain joins TRBV12-3 or TRBV12-4 to TRBJ2-1; D unresolved. V gave up 3 bases and J gave up 7 bases, with 19 bases separating them. This CDR3 comprises 16 residues. In DNA, the CDR3 is TGTGCCAGCAGTTTGAGGTGGCTACCCCCTGGGAATGAGCAGTTCTTC. Its translation is CASSLRWLPPGNEQFF.

V is TRBV28 and J is TRBJ1-4, with D maybe TRBD1 (6 bases). The V gene lost 1 base and the J gene lost 10 bases, with 16 bases spanning the gap. The germline V gene has CDR1 MDHEN and CDR2 SYDVKM. There are 15 residues in the CDR3. CDR3 DNA: TGTGCCAGCAGTTTATCCGGGGGGCTGTCGGTAAAACTGTTTTTT. Its translation is CASSLSGGLSVKLFF.

As to this clonotype: This clone may be a read error of a much larger clone one base away. The chain couples TRBV6-2 or TRBV6-3 to TRBJ2-7; 10 bases agree with TRBD2. V lost 6 bases and J lost 4; bases outside the gene matches: 6. There are 14 residues in the CDR3. Germline assignment: CDR1 MNHEY and CDR2 SVGEGT. The CDR3 spells CASRPAGGPYEQYF. The DNA of the CDR3 is TGTGCCAGCAGGCCAGCGGGGGGGCCGTACGAGCAGTACTTC.

This clonotype was found a few times. The chain is built from TRBV2 and TRBJ2-7; D uncertain. V shed 3 bases and J shed 3 bases, with 12 bases lying between them. The CDR3 extends over 14 amino acids. Looked up from germline, CDR1 is SNHLY and CDR2 is FYNNEI. This CDR3 is CASSEVQPNYEQYF. CDR3 in DNA: TGTGCCAGCAGTGAGGTTCAGCCAAACTACGAGCAGTACTTC.